This is a list of T cell receptor beta chains from one sample in a study of CD8 T cells in Susac syndrome. TCRdb re-called the immunoSEQ multiplex PCR reads through MiXCR, storing one row per CDR3 protein. The sample has about 94,000 distinct CDR3 sequences, just under 95% seen once. The sequenced sample was CD4+ T cells from PBMCs. Every receptor here comes from a human donor with Susac syndrome. Both conserved end residues are part of each CDR3. A D gene is named only where the DNA matches it firmly. Where a row states a size, it is once, few, many or the class of an expanded clone; other rows omit it.

d_gene	abundance	v_gene	len	j_gene	CDR3aa	CDR3nt
.	.	TRBV4-2	16	TRBJ1-5	CASSQDAGLRNQPQHF	TGTGCCAGCAGCCAAGATGCGGGACTTCGGAATCAGCCCCAGCATTTT
TRBD1	.	TRBV9	14	TRBJ1-6	CASSARTGNSPLHF	TGTGCCAGCAGCGCGAGGACAGGCAATTCACCCCTCCACTTT
TRBD1	.	TRBV6-5	16	TRBJ1-3	CASSYGTAGSGNTIYF	TGTGCCAGCAGTTACGGGACAGCGGGATCAGGAAACACCATATATTTT
.	.	TRBV18	15	TRBJ2-3	CASSTQDVGTDTQYF	TGTGCCAGCTCGACCCAGGATGTAGGCACAGATACGCAGTATTTT
.	.	TRBV9	12	TRBJ2-7	CASSVQGGEQYF	TGTGCCAGCAGCGTGCAGGGCGGCGAGCAGTACTTC
.	.	TRBV20-1	10	TRBJ1-5	CSAGPRPQHF	TGCAGTGCTGGGCCGCGGCCCCAGCATTTT
.	.	TRBV21-1	16	TRBJ2-7	CASSKAQQGSTYEQYF	TGTGCCAGCAGCAAAGCGCAGCAGGGGTCCACCTACGAGCAGTACTTC
.	.	TRBV12-3/TRBV12-4	13	TRBJ2-2	CASSYLASGELFF	TGTGCCAGCAGTTATCTAGCCTCCGGGGAGCTGTTTTTT
TRBD1	.	TRBV7-8	16	TRBJ2-4	CASSREGALAKNIQYF	TGTGCCAGCAGCAGAGAGGGGGCCTTAGCCAAAAACATTCAGTACTTC
.	.	TRBV20-1	13	TRBJ2-2	CSAKGPITGELFF	TGCAGTGCTAAGGGGCCTATCACCGGGGAGCTGTTTTTT
.	.	TRBV20-1	12	TRBJ1-5	CSGSGWNQPQHF	TGCAGTGGCAGCGGGTGGAATCAGCCCCAGCATTTT
TRBD1	.	TRBV29-1	11	TRBJ1-2	CSVGQGPGYTF	TGCAGCGTTGGACAGGGGCCCGGCTACACCTTC
.	once	TRBV29-1	12	TRBJ2-1	CSAGEGRMIQFF	TGCAGCGCCGGAGAGGGGAGGATGATCCAGTTCTTC
TRBD2	.	TRBV20-1	14	TRBJ2-5	CSARGLAGVETQYF	TGCAGTGCTAGAGGGCTAGCGGGGGTAGAGACCCAGTACTTC
TRBD1	.	TRBV27	19	TRBJ2-6	CASSLYGAHRGAGANVLTF	TGTGCCAGCAGTTTATATGGGGCTCACAGGGGAGCGGGGGCCAACGTCCTGACTTTC
.	once	TRBV3-1	13	TRBJ1-2	CASSRRTHYGYTF	TGTGCCAGCAGCCGTAGGACACACTATGGCTACACCTTC
.	.	TRBV18	15	TRBJ2-2	CASSPGQANTGELFF	TGTGCCAGCTCACCAGGGCAGGCGAACACCGGGGAGCTGTTTTTT
.	.	TRBV7-2	15	TRBJ2-1	CASSTRQWPYNEQFF	TGTGCCAGCAGCACGCGACAGTGGCCCTACAATGAGCAGTTCTTC
.	.	TRBV5-1	15	TRBJ1-5	CASSLGGLAGQPQHF	TGCGCCAGCAGCTTGGGCGGTTTAGCAGGGCAGCCCCAGCATTTT
.	.	TRBV28	14	TRBJ1-1	CASSTRTVHAEAFF	TGTGCCAGCAGTACCAGGACCGTCCACGCTGAAGCTTTCTTT
.	.	TRBV12-5	12	TRBJ1-1	CASGSRYTEAFF	TGTGCTAGTGGTTCCCGGTATACTGAAGCTTTCTTT
.	.	TRBV7-9	13	TRBJ2-7	CAINIGTRNEQYF	TGTGCCATCAATATAGGTACACGGAACGAGCAGTACTTC
.	.	TRBV5-1	14	TRBJ1-2	CASSYQDLNYGYTF	TGCGCCAGCAGCTACCAGGATCTTAACTATGGCTACACCTTC
TRBD2	once	TRBV5-5	15	TRBJ2-1	CASSLLAGAGNEQFF	TGTGCCAGCAGCTTACTAGCGGGGGCCGGGAATGAGCAGTTCTTC
.	.	TRBV10-3	12	TRBJ2-5	CAIRDSQETQYF	TGTGCCATCAGGGACAGCCAAGAGACCCAGTACTTC
.	.	TRBV6-6	15	TRBJ2-7	CASSSLLVGSYEQYF	TGTGCCAGCAGTTCCCTACTCGTTGGCTCCTACGAGCAGTACTTC
.	.	TRBV20-1	14	TRBJ2-4	CSAREGGAKNIQYF	TGCAGTGCTAGAGAAGGGGGGGCAAAAAACATTCAGTACTTC
.	.	TRBV20-1	14	TRBJ2-5	CSASKRGLGETQYF	TGCAGTGCTAGTAAGCGTGGCTTGGGAGAGACCCAGTACTTC
.	.	TRBV6-5	17	TRBJ1-2	CASSYVARGANRYGYTF	TGTGCCAGCAGTTACGTAGCTCGGGGGGCGAATCGCTATGGCTACACCTTC
TRBD2	.	TRBV30	17	TRBJ2-5	CAWSVRGLAGGGETQYF	TGTGCCTGGAGTGTACGAGGGCTAGCGGGGGGTGGAGAGACCCAGTACTTC
.	.	TRBV4-2	17	TRBJ1-4	CASSPREGGSTNEKLFF	TGTGCCAGCAGCCCTAGGGAGGGAGGATCAACTAATGAAAAACTGTTTTTT
.	.	TRBV14	13	TRBJ1-2	CASSSLIGIGYTF	TGTGCCAGCAGCTCATTGATAGGGATCGGCTACACCTTC
.	.	TRBV6-6	11	TRBJ2-1	CASKLGYEQFF	TGTGCCAGCAAGTTGGGCTATGAGCAGTTCTTC
.	.	TRBV5-6	12	TRBJ2-7	CASSLARRLQYF	TGTGCCAGCAGCTTGGCCAGGAGGTTGCAGTACTTC
.	once	TRBV27	12	TRBJ2-4	CASSFRGDIQYF	TGTGCCAGCAGTTTCAGGGGGGACATTCAGTACTTC
TRBD1	.	TRBV20-1	18	TRBJ2-5	CSARDWGQGAVFGETQYF	TGCAGTGCTAGAGATTGGGGACAGGGGGCGGTCTTTGGAGAGACCCAGTACTTC
.	.	TRBV3-1	15	TRBJ1-1	CASSHSDSLNTEAFF	TGTGCCAGCAGCCATTCGGACAGTTTGAACACTGAAGCTTTCTTT
.	once	TRBV19	16	TRBJ2-2	CASSIKGLQNTGELFF	TGTGCCAGTAGTATTAAGGGACTCCAGAACACCGGGGAGCTGTTTTTT
TRBD2	.	TRBV29-1	12	TRBJ2-1	CSVGEGYNEQFF	TGCAGCGTTGGGGAGGGATACAATGAGCAGTTCTTC
TRBD2	.	TRBV28	14	TRBJ2-5	CASSPIAGTETQYF	TGTGCCAGCAGTCCGATAGCGGGGACGGAGACCCAGTACTTC
TRBD2	.	TRBV6-4	14	TRBJ2-1	CASSDGTSGAPQFF	TGTGCCAGCAGTGACGGGACTAGCGGGGCGCCGCAGTTCTTC
.	.	TRBV4-1	14	TRBJ2-7	CASSKQLVTYEQYF	TGCGCCAGCAGCAAACAGCTGGTTACCTACGAGCAGTACTTC
.	.	TRBV12-3/TRBV12-4	14	TRBJ1-1	CASSFLGGFTEAFF	TGTGCCAGCAGTTTTCTTGGGGGGTTCACTGAAGCTTTCTTT
.	.	TRBV4-1	15	TRBJ2-1	CASSQVAGSYNEQFF	TGCGCCAGCAGCCAAGTAGCCGGCTCCTACAATGAGCAGTTCTTC
TRBD2	.	TRBV5-1	16	TRBJ2-5	CASSLSLAGGQETQYF	TGCGCCAGCAGCTTGTCGCTAGCGGGGGGACAAGAGACCCAGTACTTC
.	.	TRBV29-1	14	TRBJ2-1	CSGASGFSYNEQFF	TGCAGCGGCGCTTCAGGATTCTCCTACAATGAGCAGTTCTTC
.	.	TRBV4-3	15	TRBJ2-7	CASSQDSGTVYEQYF	TGCGCCAGCAGCCAGGATTCCGGGACGGTCTACGAGCAGTACTTC
.	once	TRBV20-1	11	TRBJ1-1	CSAGRQTEAFF	TGCAGTGCTGGTAGACAGACTGAAGCTTTCTTT